Below are 14 T cell receptor beta chains sequenced from a single sample in a study of T cells in Graves' hyperthyroidism and ophthalmopathy. Amplified TCR beta CDR3 regions derived from RNA transcripts. Researchers ran a first-round RT-PCR on the TCR CDR3 using the HTBI primer set. TCRdb fed the multiplex PCR reads into MiXCR, producing one record per CDR3 protein. Of under 700,000 distinct CDR3 sequences listed, roughly 50% are singletons. The sample consisted of peripheral blood or thyroid tissue (not recorded which). These receptors were taken from a woman under 30 with Graves' hyperthyroidism.

DNA of the CDR3: TGTGCCAGCAGTTTTTATCCCGACAGGGGCAATCAGCCCCAGCATTTT. This encodes CASSFYPDRGNQPQHF. The chain joins TRBV12-3 or TRBV12-4 to TRBJ1-5; 7 bases line up with TRBD1. Trimming removed 3 bases from V and 2 bases from J; junction bases left unmatched: 7. CDR3 size: 16 residues.

The V and J genes are TRBV29-1 and TRBJ2-2, with no clear D. V gave up 3 bases and J gave up 7 bases, with 3 bases separating them. The CDR3 sequence is 10 residues long. Germline lookup yields CDR1 SQVTM and CDR2 ANQGSEA. The CDR3 DNA reads TGCAGCGTTGAGGGCGGGGAGCTGTTTTTT. Protein sequence: CSVEGGELFF.

This clonotype was seen more than once but under ten times. V is TRBV20-1 and J is TRBJ2-5, with D possibly TRBD2 on 6 matching bases. The CDR3 covers 13 residues. Trimming left V 6 bases short and J 5 bases short, with 16 bases between. Per germline, CDR1 DFQATT and CDR2 SNEGSKA (reference sequence). The CDR3 here is CSAARTIDETQYF. DNA for the CDR3: TGCAGTGCGGCCAGGACTATCGACGAGACCCAGTACTTC.

This rearrangement joins TRBV9 to TRBJ2-3; no definite D call. Germline CDR1 is SGDLS and CDR2 is YYNGEE. Trimming stripped 2 bases from V and 2 bases from J, with 9 bases between. This CDR3 is 14 amino acids long. The CDR3 is CASSVGSYTDTQYF. The CDR3 DNA reads as TGTGCCAGCAGCGTTGGCTCCTACACAGATACGCAGTATTTT.

The chain couples TRBV19 to TRBJ1-4; weak D call: TRBD1 (5 bases). V lost 7 bases to trimming and J lost 8 bases, with 17 bases between them. The germline gives CDR1 LNHDA, CDR2 SQIVND (reference sequence). CDR3 length: 14 amino acids. As DNA, the CDR3 is TGTGCCAGTAATCCTCAGGGTATTCCGGAAAAACTGTTTTTT. This encodes CASNPQGIPEKLFF.

V gene TRBV11-2 combines with J gene TRBJ2-5, with 8 bases fitting TRBD2. Germline trimming cut 1 base from V and 5 bases from J; bases unmatched to any gene: 6. The CDR3 sequence is 15 residues long. Germline loops: CDR1 SGHAT, CDR2 FQNNGV. CDR3 in DNA: TGTGCCAGCAGCTTAGTTCACCGGGAGGGCGAGACCCAGTACTTC. Protein sequence: CASSLVHREGETQYF.

This clonotype appeared a few times. The rearrangement links TRBV7-9 to TRBJ1-1, with 7 bases that match TRBD1. J was trimmed by 10 bases and V by 5 bases; bases with no gene match: 16. Germline-derived CDR1 and CDR2 are SEHNR and FQNEAQ (reference sequence). This CDR3 has 15 residues. The CDR3 DNA is TGTGCCAGCAGCGTAAATCGGGACAGTCCGGTAGGAGCTTTCTTT. It specifies CASSVNRDSPVGAFF.

The CDR3 DNA reads as TGTGCTACTAGCGGGACCTACGAGCAGTACTTC. Encoded protein: CATSGTYEQYF. This chain connects TRBV2 to TRBJ2-7; 10 nucleotides agree with TRBD2. The germline gives CDR1 SNHLY, CDR2 FYNNEI. The CDR3 has 11 amino acids.

The sample holds a few counts of this clonotype. The chain recombines TRBV12-3 or TRBV12-4 with TRBJ1-1, with D perhaps TRBD1 (5 bases). CDR3 length: 14 residues. CDR3 nucleotides: TGTGCTAGTGGGTCTCAGGGATCGAACACTGAAGCTTTCTTT. Amino acid sequence: CASGSQGSNTEAFF.

The genes are TRBV2 and TRBJ1-5; D possibly corresponds to TRBD1 (5 bases). CDR3 length equals 16 residues. Germline V gene sequence: CDR1 SNHLY, CDR2 FYNNEI. V lost 3 bases and J lost 0, with 12 bases in between. The CDR3 DNA follows: TGTGCCAGCAGTGATCAGGGACCATATAGCAATCAGCCCCAGCATTTT. It encodes CASSDQGPYSNQPQHF. The full variable domain, rest sourced from reference TRBV2 and TRBJ1-5, is EPEVTQTPSHQVTQMGQEVILRCVPISNHLYFYWYRQILGQKVEFLVSFYNNEISEKSEIFDDQFSVERPDGSNFTLKIRSTKLEDSAMYFCASSDQGPYSNQPQHFGDGTRLSIL.

This clonotype was picked up many times. This chain links TRBV24-1 with TRBJ1-5; 7 bases match TRBD1. From germline, CDR1 is KGHDR and CDR2 SFDVKD. V lost 0 bases to trimming and J lost 0 bases; unmatched junction nucleotides: 1. This CDR3 contains 16 residues. In DNA form, the CDR3 reads TGTGCCACCAGTGATTTGGGACAGGATAGCAATCAGCCCCAGCATTTT. Translated: CATSDLGQDSNQPQHF.

CDR3: CASTQQGNQPQHF. DNA of the CDR3: TGTGCCAGCACCCAACAGGGTAATCAGCCCCAGCATTTT. The chain combines TRBV7-9 with TRBJ1-5; D is possibly TRBD1 (6 bases). There are 13 residues in the CDR3. Between the trimmed V and J ends, which lost 7 bases and 4 bases, there was a span of 11 bases. Germline CDR1 is SEHNR and CDR2 is FQNEAQ (reference sequence).

This clonotype was seen only once. The chain carries TRBV20-1 and TRBJ2-7; 12 positions match TRBD2. Trimming at V came to 6 bases and at J to 7 bases, leaving 16 bases not matched to a gene. This CDR3 region has 16 residues. In germline, CDR1 is DFQATT, CDR2 SNEGSKA (reference sequence). The CDR3 loop is CSAPGLAGPLGLEQYF. The CDR3 nucleotides read TGCAGTGCCCCCGGACTAGCGGGGCCCCTGGGGTTGGAGCAGTACTTC.

J is TRBJ2-5 and V is TRBV2; 13 bases are a match to TRBD2. With the DNA end fitting TRBJ2-1 better, the J assignment may be wrong. Per the germline V gene, CDR1 is SNHLY and CDR2 is FYNNEI. The CDR3 length is 16 residues. Written as DNA, the CDR3 is TGTGCCAGCACCCGACTAGCGGGAGGTTACCAAGAGACCCAGTTCTTC. It specifies CASTRLAGGYQETQFF.